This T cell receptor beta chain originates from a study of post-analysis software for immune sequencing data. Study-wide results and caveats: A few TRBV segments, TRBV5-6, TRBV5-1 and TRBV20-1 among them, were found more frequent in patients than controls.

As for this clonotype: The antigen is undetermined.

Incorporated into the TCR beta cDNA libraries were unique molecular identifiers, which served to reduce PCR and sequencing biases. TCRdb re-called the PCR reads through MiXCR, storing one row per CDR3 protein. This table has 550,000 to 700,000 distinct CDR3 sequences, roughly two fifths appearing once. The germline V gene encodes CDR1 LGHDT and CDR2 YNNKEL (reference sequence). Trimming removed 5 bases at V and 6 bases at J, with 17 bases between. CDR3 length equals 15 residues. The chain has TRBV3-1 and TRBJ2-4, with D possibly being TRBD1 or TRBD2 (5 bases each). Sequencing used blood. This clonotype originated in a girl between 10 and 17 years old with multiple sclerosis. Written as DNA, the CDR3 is TGTGCCAGCAGCGGCCTGGGGGTCTTGGCAAACATTCAGTACTTC. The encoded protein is CASSGLGVLANIQYF.